This T cell receptor beta chain derives from a study of blood T cell repertoires in COVID-19 (TCRdb year 2020). A note on the overall study: The collaborator samples originated in the United States, Italy and Spain and spanned the acute and convalescent phases of COVID-19. The prospective study material was composed of cDNA or gDNA derived from T cells, B-cell-depleted T cells, or PBMCs. Subjects who had been exposed to COVID-19, were actively infected with it, or had recovered from it provided the deeply sampled blood TCRbeta repertoires that made up the dataset. The repertoires were released in a freely available public database meant as a resource for research on the immune response to SARS-CoV-2. The samples were drawn from the first 160 participants of the ongoing ImmuneRACE study and from over 950 subjects provided by 6 global collaborators. The sample metadata nearly always contained a de-identified subject ID, COVID-19 status, age in years and sex. Where available, HLA class I and class II types were taken from metadata supplied by the sample provider and were not determined by assay-based typing. The study at large found these results: The amount of clinical and demographic metadata varied by source and participant and was provided uncurated.

Taken from the germline V gene, the CDR1 and CDR2 loops are SGHNT and YENEEA. The CDR3 covers 17 residues, taking in both the cysteine and the phenylalanine. The DNA shown is the 51-base CDR3, in frame from base 1. A distance of 22 bases separates the germline ends of V and J, which lose 1 base and 6 bases respectively. Collaborating institutions collected whole blood in K2EDTA tubes following their own protocols. For TCRbeta analysis, collaborators shipped samples as frozen whole blood, isolated PBMCs, or DNA extracted from either of those sample types. The immunoSEQ Assay, a bias-controlled multiplex PCR, was used to amplify TCRbeta CDR3 regions from genomic DNA. For the original study's pipeline: Nucleated cell counts per sample were estimated from amplification of reference gene primers within the assay. To quantify the absolute abundance of each unique TCRbeta CDR3 rearrangement, sequence reads were collapsed and filtered. Productive Simpson clonality was computed per sample as the square root of Simpson's diversity index over productive rearrangements. The immuneACCESS repertoire file appears here via TCRdb, limited to in-frame rearrangements. These files lack a portion of the clones; in checked studies, under half of the deficit traces to unresolved V genes, and the cause of the others is not known. Clone size and V and J calls were adopted from that table, with D and trimming inferred from the DNA. Present in this sample are roughly 30,000 clones, around 84% of which were seen just once. The top ten clonotypes cover about 15% of the sample.

For this clone: Its antigen is unknown. No quality values exist for individual bases; no much larger clone is one base distant.

In this chain, TRBV11-3 is recombined with TRBJ2-7, with TRBD2 perhaps the D gene, on 7 matching bases. Sequences were obtained from peripheral blood. The sequence came from a human donor with acute or convalescent COVID-19. The donor label of this sample is uncertain. The DNA reads TGTGCCAGCAGCTTAGTCTCTCTGGCGGGGGCCTTGAGCGAGCAGTACTTC. Translation gives CASSLVSLAGALSEQYF.